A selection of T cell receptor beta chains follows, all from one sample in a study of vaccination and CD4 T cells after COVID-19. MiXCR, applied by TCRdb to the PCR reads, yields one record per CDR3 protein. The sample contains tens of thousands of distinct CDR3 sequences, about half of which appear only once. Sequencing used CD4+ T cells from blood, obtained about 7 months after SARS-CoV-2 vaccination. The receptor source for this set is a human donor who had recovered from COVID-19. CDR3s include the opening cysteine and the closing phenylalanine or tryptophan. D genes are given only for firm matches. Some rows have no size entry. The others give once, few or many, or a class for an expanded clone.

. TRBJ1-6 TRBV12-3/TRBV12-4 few TGTGCCAGCAGTTTTTCAGCCCAACCCCTCCACTTT CASSFSAQPLHF
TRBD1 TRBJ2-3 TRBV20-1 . TGCAGTGCTAGCGTCACAGGGGTGGCAGATACGCAGTATTTT CSASVTGVADTQYF
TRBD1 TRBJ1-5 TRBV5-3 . TGTGCCAGAAGCCCGAGGGGGCAGGGGGCGAACAATCAGCCCCAGCATTTT CARSPRGQGANNQPQHF
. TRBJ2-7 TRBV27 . TGTGCCAGCAGTACTGCTACAGGGAGAAGGGGTCATAGCTACGAGCAGTACTTC CASSTATGRRGHSYEQYF
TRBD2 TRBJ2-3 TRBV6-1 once TGTGCCAGCAGCCTCGGGGGGGGCGACTGGGCAGATACGCAGTATTTT CASSLGGGDWADTQYF
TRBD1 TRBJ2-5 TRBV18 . TGTGCCAGCAGTTTCCATGGGACAGCCCAAGAGACCCAGTACTTC CASSFHGTAQETQYF
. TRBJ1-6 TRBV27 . TGTGCCAGCAAACCCCGCTATAATTCACCCCTCCACTTT CASKPRYNSPLHF
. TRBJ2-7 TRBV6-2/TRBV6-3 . TGTGCCAGCAGTCCCACCTACGAGCAGTACTTC CASSPTYEQYF
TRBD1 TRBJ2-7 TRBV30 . TGTGCCTGGAGGTTGAAGGGGGCACGATACGAGCAGTACTTC CAWRLKGARYEQYF
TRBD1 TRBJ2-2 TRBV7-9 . TGTGCCAGCTTCTATGTGGACAGGGTGAACACCGGGGAGCTGTTTTTT CASFYVDRVNTGELFF
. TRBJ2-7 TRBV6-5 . TGTGCCAGCAGTTACGGCGGCAGAGAGTACGAGCAGTACTTC CASSYGGREYEQYF
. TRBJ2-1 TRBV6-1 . TGTGCCAGCAGTGAAGCAGGCTATAGCTACAATGAGCAGTTCTTC CASSEAGYSYNEQFF
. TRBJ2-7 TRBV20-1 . TGCAGTGCTCGACAAGCGACGAGCTCCTACGAGCAGTACTTC CSARQATSSYEQYF
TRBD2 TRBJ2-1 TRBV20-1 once TGCAGTGCTAGCGACCCGGGGGGTGACTACAATGAGCAGTTCTTC CSASDPGGDYNEQFF
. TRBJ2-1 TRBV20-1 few TGCAGTGCTAGGGGACTCCACCTCTTGGATGAGCAGTTCTTC CSARGLHLLDEQFF
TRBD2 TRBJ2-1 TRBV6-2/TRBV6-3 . TGTGCCAGCAGTTACTCACGGGCGGGAGAGGGGCAGTTCTTC CASSYSRAGEGQFF
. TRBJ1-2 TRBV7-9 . TGTGCCAGCAGCTTAGTCGGGGTCTTGGGCTATGGCTACACCTTC CASSLVGVLGYGYTF
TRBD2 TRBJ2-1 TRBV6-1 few TGTGCCAGCAGACAAGGGCGGGGGAGCTCCTACAATGAGCAGTTCTTC CASRQGRGSSYNEQFF
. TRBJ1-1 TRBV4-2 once TGTGCCAGCAGCCAGGGGGATGGGGAAGCTTTCTTT CASSQGDGEAFF
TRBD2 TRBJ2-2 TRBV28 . TGTGCCAGCAGTTCCGGAACGCGGGAGACCGGGGAGCTGTTTTTT CASSSGTRETGELFF
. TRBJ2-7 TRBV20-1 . TGCAGTGCTAGAGATTTAGTCGACTACGAGCAGTACTTC CSARDLVDYEQYF
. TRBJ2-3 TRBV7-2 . TGTGCCAGCAGCCCGGTCCTGTCCGCCGGTACGCAGTATTTT CASSPVLSAGTQYF
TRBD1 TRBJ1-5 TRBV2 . TGTGCCAGCAGTGGAGGGACAGGGCGGAATCAGCCCCAGCATTTT CASSGGTGRNQPQHF
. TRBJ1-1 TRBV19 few TGTGCCAGTAGCTGGGACGCGGACTTGAACACTGAAGCTTTCTTT CASSWDADLNTEAFF
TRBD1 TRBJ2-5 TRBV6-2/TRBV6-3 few TGTGCCAGCAGTCCCTCCATCCGACAGGGCCAAGAGACCCAGTACTTC CASSPSIRQGQETQYF
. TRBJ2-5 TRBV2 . TGTGCCAGCAGTGAAGACATGGGACAAGAGACCCAGTACTTC CASSEDMGQETQYF
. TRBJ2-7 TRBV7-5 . . CISVSEARGGVGNYEQYF
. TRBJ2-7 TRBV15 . TGTGCCACCAGCAGAGATACCGAGTACGAGCAGTACTTC CATSRDTEYEQYF
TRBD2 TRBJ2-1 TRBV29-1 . TGCAGCGTCCTATCCGGAAGCGGGATCAATGAGCAGTTCTTC CSVLSGSGINEQFF